Included here is one T cell receptor beta chain sequence, with context. These data come from a study of T cell changes during pregnancy in multiple sclerosis. The data were produced by immunoSEQ multiplex PCR, yet TCRdb's version contains in-frame clones alone and is incomplete. This sample has about 41,000 clones, with nearly 90% found just once. V was clipped by 4 bases and J by 8 bases; unmatched bases: 8. The CDR3 runs to 14 residues. Germline V CDR1 and CDR2: MNHNS, SASEGT. V and J are TRBV6-1 and TRBJ1-2, with TRBD1 identical over 9 bases. This specimen consisted of CD4+ T cells from peripheral blood mononuclear cells, obtained in the first trimester of pregnancy. The sequence came from a female donor with multiple sclerosis, enrolled in a pregnancy study. CDR3 sequence reads: CASSVGGQGTGYTF. DNA of the CDR3: TGTGCCAGCAGTGTTGGGGGACAGGGTACCGGCTACACCTTC.